This record concerns one T cell receptor (beta chain) sequence. Its antigen is as yet unknown. A single base separates this from a much larger clone, so it may be a read error. This CDR3 has 17 amino acids. CDR1 and CDR2 (germline): SGHKS, YYEKEE (reference sequence). The entry originates in a study of T cell repertoires in aging, cancer and after chemotherapy. Study-wide points: Healthy donors lost TCR diversity with age mainly through richness, cancer patients through richness and evenness. Untreated cancer patients had significantly lower blood TCR diversity than age-matched healthy donors.

TRB rearrangements spanning V, D and J were amplified using mixed TRB-A/B primers. MiXCR, applied by TCRdb to the multiplex PCR reads, yields one record per CDR3 protein. Of around 12,000 distinct CDR3 sequences in the sample, about 27% were seen once. TCR beta rearrangements were amplified from peripheral blood genomic DNA. Specimen: blood. The receptor was derived from a human donor with a blood cancer. This chain connects TRBV5-5 to TRBJ2-3; 7 nucleotides line up with TRBD2. The CDR3 is CARSYLRGVEGTDTQYF. The CDR3 DNA is TGTGCCCGCAGCTATCTCCGGGGGGTTGAGGGCACAGATACGCAGTATTTT.